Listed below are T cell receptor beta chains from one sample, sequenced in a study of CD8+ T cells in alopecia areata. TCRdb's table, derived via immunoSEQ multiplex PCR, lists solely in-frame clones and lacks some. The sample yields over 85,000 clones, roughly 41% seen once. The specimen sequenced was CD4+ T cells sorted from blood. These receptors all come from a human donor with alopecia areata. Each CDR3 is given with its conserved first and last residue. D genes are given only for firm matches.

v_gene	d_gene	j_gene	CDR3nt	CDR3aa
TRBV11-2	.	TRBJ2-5	TGTGCCAGCAGCTTAGATCGGGCAGGGTCGGAGACCCAGTACTTC	CASSLDRAGSETQYF
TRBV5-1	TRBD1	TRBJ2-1	TGCGCCAGCAGGGCGGGGACAGGTGACGAGCAGTTCTTC	CASRAGTGDEQFF
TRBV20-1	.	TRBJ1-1	TGCAGTGCTATGGAGAACACTGAAGCTTTCTTT	CSAMENTEAFF
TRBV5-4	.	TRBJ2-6	TGTGCCAGCAGCTATCGGGGTGCTGGGGCCAACGTCCTGACTTTC	CASSYRGAGANVLTF
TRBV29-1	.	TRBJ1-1	TGCAGCGAGAAGGCGAACACTGAAGCTTTCTTT	CSEKANTEAFF
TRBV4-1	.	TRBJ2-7	TGCGCCAGCGGGATCTACGAGCAGTACTTC	CASGIYEQYF
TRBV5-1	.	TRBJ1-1	TGCGCCAGCAGTCCCCGGGGCGCGCTGAACACTGAAGCTTTCTTT	CASSPRGALNTEAFF
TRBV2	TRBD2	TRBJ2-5	TGTGCCAGCAGTGGGAGACTAGCGGGGGCGGATGAAGAGACCCAGTACTTC	CASSGRLAGADEETQYF
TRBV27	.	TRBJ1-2	TGTGCCAGCAGTTTTAAGGAGGGCCGACAATATGGCTACACCTTC	CASSFKEGRQYGYTF
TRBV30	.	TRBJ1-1	TGTGCCCAGTCCGAAGTCTTCATGAACACTGAAGCTTTCTTT	CAQSEVFMNTEAFF
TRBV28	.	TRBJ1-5	TGTGCCAGCAGTTTTCACAAATTTCAGCCCCAGCATTTT	CASSFHKFQPQHF